These 24 T cell receptor beta chains came from one sample sequenced in a study of T cell changes during pregnancy in multiple sclerosis. Libraries were prepared by immunoSEQ multiplex PCR; TCRdb keeps only in-frame clonotypes and omits some of them. Altogether under 50,000 clones are present, approximately 89% being singletons, with the ten largest covering under 0.75%. Source: CD4+ T cells from peripheral blood mononuclear cells, taken in the second trimester of pregnancy. Every receptor here comes from a female donor in good health, enrolled as a control in a pregnancy study.

The chain links TRBV2 to TRBJ1-5; 8 positions match TRBD1. Trimming cost V 5 bases and J 5 bases; bases outside gene matches: 5. Per the germline V gene, CDR1 is SNHLY and CDR2 is FYNNEI. The CDR3 runs 14 residues. CDR3 nucleotide sequence: TGTGCCAGCAGTTGGACAGGGCGAGATCAGCCCCAGCATTTT. Its translation is CASSWTGRDQPQHF.

The rearrangement joins TRBV4-1 to TRBJ2-5, with TRBD2 matching 10 bases. The J segment lost 3 bases and the V segment lost 0 bases, leaving 13 bases of the junction unmatched. Per germline, CDR1 MGHRA and CDR2 YSYEKL. The CDR3 has 19 amino acids. The CDR3 bases are TGCGCCAGCAGCCAAGAGTTGGGAGGGAGCGGGGGGGTGAAAGAGACCCAGTACTTC. It is translated as CASSQELGGSGGVKETQYF.

The chain uses TRBV4-1 and TRBJ2-3; the D gene is possibly TRBD1 (6 bases). From germline, CDR1 is MGHRA and CDR2 YSYEKL. Trimming cost V 4 bases and J 2 bases, with 13 bases left between them. The CDR3 contains 15 residues. The CDR3 here is CASSPTGRITDTQYF. For the CDR3, the DNA is TGCGCCAGCAGCCCGACAGGCAGGATCACAGATACGCAGTATTTT.

V is TRBV19 and J is TRBJ1-1, with D unresolved. The length of the CDR3 is 14 residues. The V end was cut by 6 bases, the J end by 6 bases, with 17 bases between. Germline V gene data show CDR1 as LNHDA and CDR2 as SQIVND (reference sequence). As DNA, the CDR3 is TGTGCCAGTAGCACCCCGCGGGGAGGTCCTGAAGCTTTCTTT. Translated, it gives CASSTPRGGPEAFF.

The V gene is TRBV7-9, the J gene TRBJ2-5; tentatively, D is TRBD2 (6 bases). The CDR3 has 14 amino acids. Trimming stripped 4 bases from V and 4 bases from J, with 13 bases between. CDR1 is SEHNR and CDR2 is FQNEAQ in the germline V gene (reference sequence). The CDR3 protein is CASSYRDLGETQYF. The CDR3 DNA is TGTGCCAGCAGCTACCGGGACTTAGGAGAGACCCAGTACTTC.

This chain links TRBV2 with TRBJ2-7, with 7 bases fitting TRBD1. The germline V gene has CDR1 SNHLY and CDR2 FYNNEI. CDR3 size: 15 residues. With 6 bases clipped from V and 2 bases from J, the junction kept 10 bases outside the gene matches. This CDR3 reads CASRASGQKAYEQYF. CDR3 DNA sequence: TGTGCCAGCAGGGCCTCGGGACAGAAAGCCTACGAGCAGTACTTC.

The rearrangement uses TRBV11-1 and TRBJ1-5; 7 bases align to TRBD1. Germline loops: CDR1 SGHAT, CDR2 FQDESV (reference sequence). CDR3 length: 15 amino acids. After removal of 5 bases from V and 2 bases from J, the junction contained 6 bases not matched to a gene. The CDR3 region is CASSKAGQGNQPQHF. CDR3 DNA: TGTGCCAGCAGCAAAGCCGGACAGGGCAATCAGCCCCAGCATTTT.

The chain links TRBV9 to TRBJ2-4; D is perhaps TRBD1 (8 bases). CDR3 length: 20 residues. CDR1 SGDLS and CDR2 YYNGEE come from the germline V gene. V was pared by 4 bases and J by 0 bases, with 26 bases between. CDR3 sequence (DNA): TGTGCCAGCAGCCCACAATCGGGAGGACAGGGCAATCTAGCCAAAAACATTCAGTACTTC. Translated: CASSPQSGGQGNLAKNIQYF.

As concerns this clone: A read error may produce the germline difference seen at one junction end. V and J are TRBV7-7 and TRBJ2-2; possible D gene TRBD2, 6 bases. The CDR3 extends over 14 amino acids. The germline gives CDR1 SSHAT, CDR2 FNYEAQ (reference sequence). DNA for the CDR3: TGTGCTAGCAGCTTAACCGGGAGCACCGGGGAGCTGTTTTTT. Translating gives CASSLTGSTGELFF.

V usage is TRBV7-2 and J usage is TRBJ2-3; D possibly corresponds to TRBD2 (5 bases). Germline assignment: CDR1 SGHTA and CDR2 FQGNSA. Between the trimmed V and J ends, which lost 4 bases and 3 bases, there was a span of 11 bases. This CDR3 region has 14 residues. CDR3 sequence: CASSSFRGTDTQYF. The CDR3 coding sequence is TGTGCCAGCAGCTCCTTCCGGGGAACAGATACGCAGTATTTT.

This clone was detected once. J is TRBJ1-4 and V is TRBV28; 7 bases fit TRBD1. The trim removed 7 bases at V and 7 bases at J, leaving 12 bases unmatched. This CDR3 has 15 residues. Germline values: CDR1 MDHEN, CDR2 SYDVKM. Here the CDR3 DNA reads TGTGCCAGCAACACTATGGGCAGGGGGGTTGAAAAACTGTTTTTT. Translating gives CASNTMGRGVEKLFF.

The V call is TRBV7-9, the J call TRBJ2-3; the match to TRBD1 covers 8 bases. The CDR3 totals 14 residues. From germline, CDR1 is SEHNR and CDR2 FQNEAQ (reference sequence). Trimming cost V 5 bases and J 4 bases; bases outside gene matches: 5. In nucleotides, the CDR3 is TGTGCCAGCAGCGGCAGGGGGCGCGCAGATACGCAGTATTTT. Translating it yields CASSGRGRADTQYF.

This clone was seen just once. The rearrangement joins TRBV5-1 to TRBJ2-7, with D possibly matching TRBD2 (7 bases). The V end lost 0 bases, the J end lost 0 bases, and 13 bases lay between the germline ends. This CDR3 comprises 16 residues. Germline V gene data show CDR1 as SGHRS and CDR2 as YFSETQ. CDR3 nucleotides: TGCGCCAGCAGCTTGGAGGCCGGGGGGCCCTCCTACGAGCAGTACTTC. This codes for CASSLEAGGPSYEQYF.

The chain joins TRBV10-3 to TRBJ1-4; 8 nucleotides align to TRBD1. With 6 bases clipped from V and 7 bases from J, the junction kept 7 bases outside the gene matches. CDR1 is ENHRY, CDR2 SYGVKD, per germline. The CDR3 runs 14 residues. The CDR3 bases are TGTGCCATCAGCTTGACAGGGGTCGGTGAAAAACTGTTTTTT. Residues: CAISLTGVGEKLFF.

The J gene is TRBJ2-3, the V gene TRBV29-1; a weak D match, TRBD2 (5 bases). The germline V and J ends were trimmed by 4 bases and 4 bases, with 9 bases remaining between them. CDR1 SQVTM and CDR2 ANQGSEA come from the germline V gene. The CDR3 runs to 12 residues. Written as DNA, the CDR3 is TGCAGCGTTGGAGGGAGCGCAGATACGCAGTATTTT. This gives the protein CSVGGSADTQYF.

This CDR3 is CASSLSGNYGYTF. Here the CDR3 DNA reads TGTGCCAGCAGCTTATCAGGGAACTATGGCTACACCTTC. The chain joins TRBV5-5 to TRBJ1-2; D might be TRBD1 (5 bases). Germline V gene sequence: CDR1 SGHKS, CDR2 YYEKEE (reference sequence). This CDR3 region has 13 residues. Trimming cost V 2 bases and J 2 bases, with 7 bases left between them.

The genes are TRBV6-6 and TRBJ1-1; the D gene is possibly TRBD1 (6 bases). With 2 bases removed from V and 2 bases from J, the gap between germline ends came to 9 bases. Germline CDR1 MNHNY, CDR2 SVGAGI (reference sequence). This CDR3 region has 14 residues. The CDR3 region is CASSYAGVNTEAFF. CDR3 DNA: TGTGCCAGCAGTTACGCAGGGGTTAACACTGAAGCTTTCTTT.

This chain connects TRBV18 to TRBJ1-1, with unresolved D. CDR3 length: 13 residues. Germline V gene sequence: CDR1 KGHSH, CDR2 LQKENI. Trimming removed 3 bases from V and 6 bases from J, with 11 bases in between. The CDR3 nucleotides are TGTGCCAGCTCACCGATAGGAGGCGCTGAAGCTTTCTTT. As protein: CASSPIGGAEAFF.

The rearrangement uses TRBV5-8 and TRBJ2-1, with 9 positions matching TRBD1. The V segment lost 0 bases and the J segment 4 bases; nucleotides outside the gene matches: 2. The CDR3 is made up of 15 amino acids. Germline V gene data show CDR1 as SGHTS and CDR2 as YDEGEE. The CDR3 is CASSLETGGYNEQFF. DNA of the CDR3: TGTGCCAGCAGCTTGGAGACAGGGGGTTACAATGAGCAGTTCTTC.

J is TRBJ1-5 and V is TRBV28; D not certain. With 2 bases removed from V and 7 bases from J, the gap between germline ends came to 6 bases. From germline, CDR1 is MDHEN and CDR2 SYDVKM. This CDR3 is built from 12 residues. As DNA, the CDR3 is TGTGCCAGCAGTTTACCGTTACAGCCCCAGCATTTT. Translating it yields CASSLPLQPQHF.

The rearrangement joins TRBV4-2 to TRBJ2-1; D might be TRBD1 (6 bases). Germline values: CDR1 LGHNA, CDR2 YNFKEQ. This CDR3 spans 15 amino acids. The germline V and J ends were trimmed by 0 bases and 7 bases, with 13 bases remaining between them. CDR3 loop: CASSQEKQGRNEQFF. The DNA for the CDR3 is TGTGCCAGCAGCCAAGAAAAACAGGGTAGGAATGAGCAGTTCTTC.

This chain links TRBV2 with TRBJ1-6, with D maybe TRBD1 (6 bases). Germline loops: CDR1 SNHLY, CDR2 FYNNEI. The V end was cut by 2 bases, the J end by 0 bases, with 8 bases between. There are 16 residues in the CDR3. In DNA, the CDR3 is TGTGCCAGCAGTGAACAGGGGTTCTCCTATAATTCACCCCTCCACTTT. This sequence encodes CASSEQGFSYNSPLHF.

The chain combines TRBV5-4 with TRBJ1-3; TRBD1 agrees at 8 bases. Trimming cost V 5 bases and J 4 bases; bases outside gene matches: 5. The CDR3 runs to 14 residues. The V gene's germline CDR1 is SGHNT and CDR2 YYREEE (reference sequence). The CDR3 sequence: CASSRGQGGNTIYF. DNA for the CDR3: TGTGCCAGCAGTCGTGGACAGGGCGGAAACACCATATATTTT.

CDR3 in DNA: TGCGCCAGAAAGGGGGACCCAGCCTACGAGCAGTACTTC. As protein: CARKGDPAYEQYF. V gene TRBV4-3 combines with J gene TRBJ2-7; tentatively, D is TRBD1 (6 bases). The CDR3 spans 13 residues. CDR1 LGHNA and CDR2 YSLEER come from the germline V gene. V lost 9 bases, J lost 2 bases, and 14 bases lay in between.